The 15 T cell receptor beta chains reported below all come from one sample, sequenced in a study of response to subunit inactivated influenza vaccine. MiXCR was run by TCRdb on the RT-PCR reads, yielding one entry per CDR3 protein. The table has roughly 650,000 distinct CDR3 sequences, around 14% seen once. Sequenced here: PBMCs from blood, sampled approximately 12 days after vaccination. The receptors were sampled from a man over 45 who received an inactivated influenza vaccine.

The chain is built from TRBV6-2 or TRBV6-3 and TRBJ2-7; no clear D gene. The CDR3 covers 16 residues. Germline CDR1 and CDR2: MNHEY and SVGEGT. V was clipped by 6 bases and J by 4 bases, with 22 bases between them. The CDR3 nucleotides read TGTGCCAGCAGAACCACGGCCCCCGGGCAACGATACGAGCAGTACTTC. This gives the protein CASRTTAPGQRYEQYF.

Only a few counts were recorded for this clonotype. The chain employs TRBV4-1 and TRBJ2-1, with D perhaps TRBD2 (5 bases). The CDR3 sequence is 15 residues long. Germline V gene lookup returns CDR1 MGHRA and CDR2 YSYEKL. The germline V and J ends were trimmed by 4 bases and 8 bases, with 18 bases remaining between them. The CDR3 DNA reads TGCGCCAGCAGCCCCTACACGGGGAAGAGGTATGAGCAGTTCTTC. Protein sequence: CASSPYTGKRYEQFF.

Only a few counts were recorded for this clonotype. The CDR3 nucleotides read TGCAGCGCACTCAGACAGGGCGTGACTGAAAAACTGTTTTTT. Translated, it gives CSALRQGVTEKLFF. The chain recombines TRBV29-1 with TRBJ1-4; 7 positions match TRBD1. The CDR3 length is 14 residues. The germline V gene has CDR1 SQVTM and CDR2 ANQGSEA. Unmatched junction bases numbered 12, after V lost 7 bases and J lost 7 bases.

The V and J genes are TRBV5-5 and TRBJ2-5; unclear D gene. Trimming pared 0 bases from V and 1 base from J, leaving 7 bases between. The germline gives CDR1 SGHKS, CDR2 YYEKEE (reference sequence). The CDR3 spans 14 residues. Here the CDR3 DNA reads TGTGCCAGCAGCTTGGGACACTCCCAAGAGACCCAGTACTTC. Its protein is CASSLGHSQETQYF.

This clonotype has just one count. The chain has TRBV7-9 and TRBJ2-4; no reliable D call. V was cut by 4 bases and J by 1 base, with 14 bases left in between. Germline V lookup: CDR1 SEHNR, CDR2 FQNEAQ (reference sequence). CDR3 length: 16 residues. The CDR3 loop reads CASSSYPELAKNIQYF. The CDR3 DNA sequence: TGTGCCAGCAGCTCTTATCCAGAACTGGCCAAAAACATTCAGTACTTC.

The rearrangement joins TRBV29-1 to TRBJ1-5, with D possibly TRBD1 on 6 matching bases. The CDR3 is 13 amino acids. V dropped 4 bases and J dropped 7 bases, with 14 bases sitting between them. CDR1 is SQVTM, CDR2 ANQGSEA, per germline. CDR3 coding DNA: TGCAGCGTTGGGGGGGGGCTCGGGCAGCCCCAGCATTTT. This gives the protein CSVGGGLGQPQHF.

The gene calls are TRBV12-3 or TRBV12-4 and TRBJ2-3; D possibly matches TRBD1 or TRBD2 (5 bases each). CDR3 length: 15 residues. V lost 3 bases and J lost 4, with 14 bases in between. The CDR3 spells CASSFVRGRPDTQYF. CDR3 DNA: TGTGCCAGCAGTTTTGTACGGGGACGCCCAGATACGCAGTATTTT.

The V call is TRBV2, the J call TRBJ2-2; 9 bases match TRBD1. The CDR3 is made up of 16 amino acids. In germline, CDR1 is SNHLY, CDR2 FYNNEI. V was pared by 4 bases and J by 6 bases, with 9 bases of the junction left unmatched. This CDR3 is CASSGGTGTGSGELFF. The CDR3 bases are TGTGCCAGCAGTGGGGGGACCGGGACAGGGTCCGGGGAGCTGTTTTTT.

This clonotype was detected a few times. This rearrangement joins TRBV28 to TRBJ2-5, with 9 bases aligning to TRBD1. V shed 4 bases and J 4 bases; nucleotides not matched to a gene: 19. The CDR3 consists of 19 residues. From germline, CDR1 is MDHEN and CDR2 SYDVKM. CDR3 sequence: CASSSTGGDPYLGPETQYF. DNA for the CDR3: TGTGCCAGCAGTTCTACAGGGGGCGACCCGTACCTTGGGCCAGAGACCCAGTACTTC.

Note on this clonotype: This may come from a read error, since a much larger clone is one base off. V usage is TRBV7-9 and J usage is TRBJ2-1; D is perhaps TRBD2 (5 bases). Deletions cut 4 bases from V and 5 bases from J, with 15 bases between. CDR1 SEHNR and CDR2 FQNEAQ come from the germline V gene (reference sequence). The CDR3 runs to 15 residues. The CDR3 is CASSSTRWVHNEQFF. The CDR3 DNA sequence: TGTGCCAGCAGCTCTACTAGGTGGGTCCACAATGAGCAGTTCTTC.

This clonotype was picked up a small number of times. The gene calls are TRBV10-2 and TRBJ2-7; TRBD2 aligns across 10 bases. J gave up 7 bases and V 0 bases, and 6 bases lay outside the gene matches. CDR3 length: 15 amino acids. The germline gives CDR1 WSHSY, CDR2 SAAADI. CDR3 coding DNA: TGCGCCAGCAGTGAGTCAAGCGGGGGGGCCAAAGAGCAGTACTTC. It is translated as CASSESSGGAKEQYF.

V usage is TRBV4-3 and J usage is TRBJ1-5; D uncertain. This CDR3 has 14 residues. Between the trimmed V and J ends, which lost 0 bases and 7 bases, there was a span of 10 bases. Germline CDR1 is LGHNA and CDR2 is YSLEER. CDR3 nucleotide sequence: TGCGCCAGCAGCCAAGATGAAGGAGCCCAGCCCCAGCATTTT. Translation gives CASSQDEGAQPQHF.

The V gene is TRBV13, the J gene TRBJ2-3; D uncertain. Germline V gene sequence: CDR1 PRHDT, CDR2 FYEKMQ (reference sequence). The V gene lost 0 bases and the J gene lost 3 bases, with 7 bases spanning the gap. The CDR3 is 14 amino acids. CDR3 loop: CASSLGPDTDTQYF. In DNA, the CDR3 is TGTGCCAGCAGCTTAGGCCCTGATACAGATACGCAGTATTTT.

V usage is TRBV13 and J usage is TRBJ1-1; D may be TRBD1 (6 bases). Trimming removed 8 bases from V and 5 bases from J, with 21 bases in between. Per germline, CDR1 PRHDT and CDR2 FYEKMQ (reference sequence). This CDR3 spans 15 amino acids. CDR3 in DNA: TGTGCCAGCCGCATATGGGGGCAAGGGCGGACTGAAGCTTTCTTT. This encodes CASRIWGQGRTEAFF.

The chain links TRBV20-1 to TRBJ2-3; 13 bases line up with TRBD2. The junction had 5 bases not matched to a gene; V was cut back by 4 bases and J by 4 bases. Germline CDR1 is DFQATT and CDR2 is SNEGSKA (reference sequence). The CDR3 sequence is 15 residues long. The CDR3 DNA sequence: TGCAGTGCTAACCTACTAGCGGGGGGGCCAGATACGCAGTATTTT. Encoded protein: CSANLLAGGPDTQYF.